The 31 T cell receptor beta chains in this list originate from one sample, sequenced in a study of blood T cell repertoires in COVID-19. The repertoire was sequenced with immunoSEQ multiplex PCR; TCRdb's copy has only in-frame clones and lacks some. The data show some 74,000 clones, around 80% seen once. The sequencing input was peripheral blood. These receptors all stem from a woman of 80 years or more with active or convalescent COVID-19.

Comments on this clone: This sample also contains other DNA sequences that code for the same CDR3. This chain's CDR3 is CASSFIGGTEAFF. The CDR3 DNA reads as TGTGCCAGCAGCTTTATAGGGGGCACTGAAGCTTTCTTT. This rearrangement joins TRBV5-4 to TRBJ1-1; weak D call: TRBD1 (6 bases). The CDR3 is 13 residues long. Between the trimmed V and J ends, which lost 2 bases and 4 bases, there was a span of 9 bases. Germline V lookup: CDR1 SGHNT, CDR2 YYREEE (reference sequence).

The V gene is TRBV4-3, the J gene TRBJ2-7; 13 bases agree with TRBD2. The germline gives CDR1 LGHNA, CDR2 YSLEER. The V gene end was trimmed by 1 base and the J gene end by 4 bases; junction bases not matched to a gene: 4. This CDR3 contains 16 residues. This CDR3 reads CASSQGTSGRKYEQYF. In nucleotides, the CDR3 is TGCGCCAGCAGCCAAGGGACTAGCGGGAGAAAATACGAGCAGTACTTC.

The J gene is TRBJ1-2, the V gene TRBV29-1, with D unclear. The CDR3 spans 11 residues. The germline V gene encodes CDR1 SQVTM and CDR2 ANQGSEA. V lost 5 bases and J 6 bases, leaving 10 bases between the germline ends. This CDR3 is CSVMTQDGYTF. The DNA of the CDR3 is TGCAGCGTTATGACCCAGGATGGCTACACCTTC.

The genes are TRBV5-1 and TRBJ1-2, with D hard to call. The CDR3 extends over 15 amino acids. Germline lookup yields CDR1 SGHRS and CDR2 YFSETQ. V dropped 7 bases and J dropped 2 bases, with 18 bases sitting between them. This CDR3 reads CASRPMWGGNYGYTF. The CDR3 DNA sequence: TGCGCCAGCCGCCCAATGTGGGGAGGGAACTATGGCTACACCTTC.

The V gene is TRBV3-1 (or the pseudogene TRBV3-2), the J gene TRBJ1-4, with D possibly matching TRBD1 (5 bases). Trimming cost V 8 bases and J 7 bases, with 14 bases left between them. Germline V gives CDR1 LGHDT, CDR2 YNNKEL (reference sequence). The CDR3 has 13 residues. The CDR3 nucleotides are TGTGCCAGCCAAGACCGGGGGTCTGAAAAACTGTTTTTT. Protein: CASQDRGSEKLFF.

This clone was picked up a small number of times. The chain has TRBV5-1 and TRBJ2-2; TRBD2 agrees at 9 bases. In germline, CDR1 is SGHRS, CDR2 YFSETQ. This CDR3 comprises 17 residues. The V gene end was trimmed by 0 bases and the J gene end by 2 bases; junction bases not matched to a gene: 5. The CDR3 DNA follows: TGCGCCAGCAGCTTGGATCTAGCGGGGAGTAACACCGGGGAGCTGTTTTTT. This gives the protein CASSLDLAGSNTGELFF.

The rearrangement joins TRBV2 to TRBJ1-4; TRBD1 agrees at 9 bases. The CDR3 is 15 amino acids. Germline CDR1 is SNHLY and CDR2 is FYNNEI. After removal of 7 bases from V and 7 bases from J, the junction contained 10 bases not matched to a gene. Written as DNA, the CDR3 is TGTGCCAGCACCTCCGGGACAGGGACGAGTGAAAAACTGTTTTTT. It translates to CASTSGTGTSEKLFF. Drawing the rest from reference TRBV2 and TRBJ1-4, the complete variable domain is EPEVTQTPSHQVTQMGQEVILRCVPISNHLYFYWYRQILGQKVEFLVSFYNNEISEKSEIFDDQFSVERPDGSNFTLKIRSTKLEDSAMYFCASTSGTGTSEKLFFGSGTQLSVL.

The genes are TRBV2 and TRBJ2-7; TRBD1 matches 8 bases. CDR1 and CDR2 (germline): SNHLY, FYNNEI. The CDR3 runs 14 residues. Germline trimming cut 0 bases from V and 2 bases from J; bases unmatched to any gene: 0. CDR3: CASSEAQGAYEQYF. The DNA for the CDR3 is TGTGCCAGCAGTGAAGCACAGGGGGCCTACGAGCAGTACTTC. Full variable domain (remainder filled in from reference TRBV2 and TRBJ2-7): EPEVTQTPSHQVTQMGQEVILRCVPISNHLYFYWYRQILGQKVEFLVSFYNNEISEKSEIFDDQFSVERPDGSNFTLKIRSTKLEDSAMYFCASSEAQGAYEQYFGPGTRLTVT.

This clone has a single count. This chain uses TRBV9 with TRBJ2-5, with 11 bases identical to TRBD1. The CDR3 spans 15 residues. With V trimmed by 2 bases and J by 4 bases, 4 bases remained unmatched. Germline V gene sequence: CDR1 SGDLS, CDR2 YYNGEE. This CDR3 reads CASSVRTGGVETQYF. Written as DNA, the CDR3 is TGTGCCAGCAGCGTTAGGACAGGGGGCGTAGAGACCCAGTACTTC.

This clone was detected once. The gene calls are TRBV3-1 (or the pseudogene TRBV3-2) and TRBJ2-1; D not certain. Germline values: CDR1 LGHDT, CDR2 YNNKEL (reference sequence). The V end lost 2 bases, the J end lost 7 bases, and 6 bases lay between the germline ends. CDR3 length: 12 residues. The CDR3 region is CASSQNSNEQFF. CDR3 nucleotides: TGTGCCAGCAGCCAAAACTCGAATGAGCAGTTCTTC.

The chain is built from TRBV20-1 and TRBJ2-7, with 9 nucleotides matching TRBD1. The CDR3 spans 14 residues. The V segment lost 3 bases and the J segment 4 bases; nucleotides outside the gene matches: 7. Germline V gives CDR1 DFQATT, CDR2 SNEGSKA (reference sequence). CDR3 bases: TGCAGTGCTAGTCCCGGGACAGGGAGGTACGAGCAGTACTTC. The encoded protein is CSASPGTGRYEQYF.

This clone has a handful of counts. The chain is built from TRBV7-7 and TRBJ2-1, with TRBD1 matching over 7 bases. Germline V lookup: CDR1 SSHAT, CDR2 FNYEAQ (reference sequence). This CDR3 is built from 16 residues. The V and J ends lost 5 bases and 4 bases, in that order; junction bases with no gene match: 11. The CDR3: CASSRQGAVPYNEQFF. For the CDR3, the DNA is TGTGCCAGCAGCCGACAGGGTGCGGTACCGTACAATGAGCAGTTCTTC.

The V gene is TRBV6-6, the J gene TRBJ1-5, with D perhaps matching TRBD1 (5 bases). This CDR3 is 13 amino acids long. V lost 6 bases, J lost 8 bases, and 14 bases lay in between. Per the germline V gene, CDR1 is MNHNY and CDR2 is SVGAGI (reference sequence). CDR3 region: CASRGAASKPQHF. The CDR3 nucleotides read TGTGCCAGCAGAGGGGCAGCTTCAAAGCCCCAGCATTTT.

The chain is built from TRBV11-2 and TRBJ2-2; D possibly corresponds to TRBD1 (5 bases). CDR3 length: 15 residues. V dropped 3 bases and J dropped 1 base, with 9 bases sitting between them. Germline V CDR1 and CDR2: SGHAT, FQNNGV. The CDR3 loop reads CASSLDNVNTGELFF. CDR3 nucleotides: TGTGCCAGCAGCTTGGACAACGTGAACACCGGGGAGCTGTTTTTT.

The V gene is TRBV27, the J gene TRBJ2-3, with 12 bases lining up with TRBD2. V lost 7 bases, J lost 6 bases, and 14 bases stayed unmatched. Germline V lookup: CDR1 MNHEY, CDR2 SMNVEV (reference sequence). This CDR3 is 17 amino acids long. The CDR3 nucleotides are TGTGCCAGCAATTTTCGTTTGACTAGCGGGAGTCCTGATACGCAGTATTTT. Translated: CASNFRLTSGSPDTQYF.

This CDR3 reads CATSDIRGVGTDTQYF. CDR3 nucleotide sequence: TGTGCCACCAGTGACATCAGGGGAGTAGGCACAGATACGCAGTATTTT. The V gene is TRBV24-1, the J gene TRBJ2-3, with D possibly TRBD1 on 6 matching bases. Trimming pared 4 bases from V and 1 base from J, leaving 14 bases between. Germline V lookup: CDR1 KGHDR, CDR2 SFDVKD. This CDR3 comprises 16 residues.

This chain links TRBV5-6 with TRBJ2-5, with 11 bases aligning to TRBD1. CDR3 size: 15 residues. The V gene end was trimmed by 2 bases and the J gene end by 5 bases; junction bases not matched to a gene: 5. Per the germline V gene, CDR1 is SGHDT and CDR2 is YYEEEE. Here the CDR3 reads CASSFRTGGLETQYF. DNA for the CDR3: TGTGCCAGCAGCTTCCGGACAGGGGGCCTGGAGACCCAGTACTTC.

The CDR3 DNA follows: TGCGCCAGCAGCCAAGGAGAGAATTCACCCCTCCACTTT. Protein: CASSQGENSPLHF. J is TRBJ1-6 and V is TRBV4-3; no firm D call. V was shortened by 1 base and J by 7 bases, with 5 bases between the two germline ends. Germline lookup yields CDR1 LGHNA and CDR2 YSLEER. The CDR3 totals 13 residues.

CDR3 amino acids: CAIRAAGSGNTIYF. The CDR3, as DNA: TGTGCCATCAGGGCCGCAGGGTCCGGAAACACCATATATTTT. The chain joins TRBV10-3 to TRBJ1-3; TRBD1 might be the D (5 bases). The CDR3 consists of 14 residues. Between the trimmed V and J ends, which lost 6 bases and 4 bases, there was a span of 13 bases. The V gene's germline CDR1 is ENHRY and CDR2 SYGVKD.

The chain's CDR3 is CASSRPAGQAKNIQYF. CDR3 DNA sequence: TGCGCCAGCAGCAGGCCGGCAGGTCAAGCCAAAAACATTCAGTACTTC. The V and J genes are TRBV5-1 and TRBJ2-4; D gene unclear. Looked up from germline, CDR1 is SGHRS and CDR2 is YFSETQ. The length of the CDR3 is 16 residues. Trimming removed 4 bases at V and 0 bases at J, with 14 bases between.

This clone was counted between two and nine times. This chain uses TRBV28 with TRBJ1-5; no reliable D call. Per germline, CDR1 MDHEN and CDR2 SYDVKM. There are 12 residues in the CDR3. V lost 8 bases to trimming and J lost 2 bases, with 7 bases between them. CDR3 nucleotide sequence: TGTGCCAGCGGCGGGGGCAATCAGCCCCAGCATTTT. Translation: CASGGGNQPQHF. The whole variable domain, filled in from reference TRBV28 and TRBJ1-5, reads DVKVTQSSRYLVKRTGEKVFLECVQDMDHENMFWYRQDPGLGLRLIYFSYDVKMKEKGDIPEGYSVSREKKERFSLILESASTNQTSMYLCASGGGNQPQHFGDGTRLSIL.

The chain links TRBV6-2 or TRBV6-3 to TRBJ1-2; D is ambiguous. Germline CDR1 reads MNHEY; CDR2 reads SVGEGT. Trimming pared 2 bases from V and 8 bases from J, leaving 6 bases between. The CDR3 sequence is 11 residues long. The CDR3 sequence: CASSYVFGYTF. CDR3 nucleotides: TGTGCCAGCAGTTACGTCTTCGGCTACACCTTC.

This sequence joins TRBV5-1 and TRBJ2-3; 9 bases fit TRBD2. Germline CDR1 and CDR2: SGHRS and YFSETQ. This CDR3 spans 18 amino acids. V gave up 2 bases and J gave up 2 bases; unmatched junction bases: 12. The CDR3 here is CASSFSTSLGLATDTQYF. CDR3 bases: TGCGCCAGCAGCTTTTCCACTTCGTTGGGACTAGCCACAGATACGCAGTATTTT.

The rearrangement links TRBV7-9 to TRBJ1-4; 9 bases align to TRBD1. The CDR3 totals 15 residues. V lost 1 base to trimming and J lost 6 bases; unmatched junction nucleotides: 3. The germline gives CDR1 SEHNR, CDR2 FQNEAQ (reference sequence). The CDR3 DNA is TGTGCCAGCAGCTTAGGGACAGGGGTGGATGAAAAACTGTTTTTT. Protein sequence: CASSLGTGVDEKLFF.

The chain is built from TRBV27 and TRBJ1-2; D not resolved. Germline CDR1 and CDR2: MNHEY and SMNVEV (reference sequence). CDR3 length: 16 amino acids. Trimming removed 4 bases at V and 4 bases at J, with 19 bases between. The CDR3: CASSYSRGEVTYGYTF. In DNA form, the CDR3 reads TGTGCCAGCAGTTACAGTCGGGGAGAGGTTACCTATGGCTACACCTTC.

The chain is built from TRBV7-8 and TRBJ1-1; D uncertain. This CDR3 is 14 amino acids long. V lost 2 bases and J lost 0, with 7 bases in between. In germline, CDR1 is SGHVS, CDR2 FQNEAQ. CDR3 sequence reads: CASSLSEMNTEAFF. The CDR3 DNA reads TGTGCCAGCAGCTTATCAGAAATGAACACTGAAGCTTTCTTT.

This chain connects TRBV6-6 to TRBJ2-1; TRBD2 matches at 9 bases. The CDR3 covers 18 residues. The ends lost 5 bases at V and 0 bases at J; junction bases unmatched: 11. Germline V CDR1 and CDR2: MNHNY, SVGAGI (reference sequence). The CDR3 DNA sequence: TGTGCCAGCAGTCCGGGGACTAGCAGCGTCTACTCCTACAATGAGCAGTTCTTC. Its translation: CASSPGTSSVYSYNEQFF.

The chain has TRBV5-1 and TRBJ2-5; 10 bases agree with TRBD1. The CDR3 contains 14 residues. The V and J ends lost 3 bases and 3 bases, in that order; junction bases with no gene match: 2. Germline V gene sequence: CDR1 SGHRS, CDR2 YFSETQ. Here the CDR3 reads CASSYGTGEETQYF. The CDR3 DNA reads TGCGCCAGCAGCTACGGGACAGGGGAAGAGACCCAGTACTTC.

V usage is TRBV28 and J usage is TRBJ1-4; no clear D. This CDR3 contains 11 residues. Germline CDR1 reads MDHEN; CDR2 reads SYDVKM. V was pared by 6 bases and J by 10 bases, with 9 bases between. CDR3 DNA sequence: TGTGCCAGCAGCCCTGAGGGAAAACTGTTTTTT. This encodes CASSPEGKLFF.

The chain couples TRBV28 to TRBJ2-2, with 9 bases that match TRBD2. Germline V gene lookup returns CDR1 MDHEN and CDR2 SYDVKM. This CDR3 contains 18 residues. J gave up 5 bases and V 2 bases, and 12 bases lay outside the gene matches. The CDR3 DNA reads TGTGCCAGCAGTTTAGCGACCCTCTTAGCGGGAGTAACCGGGGAGCTGTTTTTT. Its translation is CASSLATLLAGVTGELFF.

The V and J genes are TRBV2 and TRBJ2-3; tentatively, D is TRBD2 (5 bases). The CDR3 consists of 11 residues. Germline values: CDR1 SNHLY, CDR2 FYNNEI. Deletions cut 6 bases from V and 6 bases from J, with 7 bases between. CDR3 sequence (DNA): TGTGCCAGCAGGGAGGTGGATACGCAGTATTTT. Encoded protein: CASREVDTQYF.